This T cell receptor (beta chain) was sequenced in a study of T cell clones after liver transplantation (dated by TCRdb to about 2019). For the wider study: Samples were obtained from ITN030ST, a randomized trial in which withdrawal of immunosuppression was attempted within 2 years of liver transplantation. After a pre-transplant mixed lymphocyte reaction, TCRbeta sequencing was used to pinpoint donor-reactive T cell clones, which were subsequently tracked in post-transplant blood. Blood samples were taken pre-transplant, pre-randomization before withdrawal, and post-randomization after full withdrawal or failed withdrawal. The study cohort included 8 liver transplant recipients, of whom 3 were classified as tolerant and 5 as non-tolerant. To count as tolerant, a recipient had to stay completely off immunosuppression for at least one year without liver enzymes climbing beyond twice the upper limit of normal. Third party-reactive TCRbeta sequences from pre-transplant MLRs were also identified as an antigen-independent comparator for donor-reactive sequences. Three of the eight recipients were HCV-positive; the others were transplanted for non-autoimmune, non-viral indications. Subjects received no induction therapy and standard immunosuppression until randomization at 12-24 months post-transplant. General conclusions and limits of the study: Because no allograft tissue specimens were available, donor-reactive T cells may have migrated into the graft instead of being deleted. Donor-reactive sequences declined more than third party-reactive ones, suggesting partial antigen-specific deletion unrelated to withdrawal success. In most of the 8 subjects, regardless of tolerance or HCV status, circulating donor-reactive CD4 TCRbeta sequences dropped significantly post-transplant. In a couple of subjects, low numbers of available donor cells limited the measurable donor-reactive repertoire. When repertoire turnover was accounted for, significantly reduced detection of donor-reactive sequences was found in 7 of 8 subjects for CD4 and in 8 of 8 subjects for CD8. Conclusions were preliminary, limited by small, heterogeneous patient numbers and non-standardized post-transplant time points.

Reading the germline V gene (reference sequence) gives CDR1 MNHEY and CDR2 SMNVEV. Taken from cysteine to phenylalanine, the CDR3 has 14 residues. Only CDR3 DNA is held: 42 bases, read in frame from base 1. The junction carries 10 bases between V and J, which are trimmed by 3 bases and 2 bases respectively. Notes on this clone: What this receptor recognizes is not known. There are no base qualities to consult, and no much larger clone falls within one base.

Thawed unstimulated PBMCs were stained for CD3, CD4 and CD8 and FACS-sorted into CD3+CD4+ and CD3+CD8+ populations. All 8 studied subjects were randomized to immunosuppression withdrawal. The Qiagen DNeasy Blood and Tissue Kit was used for isolation of genomic DNA. High-throughput TCRbeta CDR3 sequencing of frozen genomic DNA was performed by immunoSEQ, with PCR amplification, mapping, bias correction and internal controls included. The paper's data handling went like this. Productive rearrangements were retained, and unique TCRbeta sequences were defined by the CDR3 nucleotide sequence together with the V and J gene. A sequence counted as donor-reactive only if the sequence showed at least 5-fold expansion in CFSE-low cells compared with unstimulated pre-transplant cells and had a frequency of at least 0.01%. To ensure at least 90% detection power, minimum frequency thresholds were set for each subject based on that subject's lowest-template unstimulated sample. Jensen-Shannon divergence between the top 1000 TCRbeta sequences post- versus pre-transplant served as the measure of repertoire turnover. Changes in detection of donor-reactive sequences were assessed with two-sided Fisher's exact tests. TCRdb carries this immuneACCESS record with in-frame sequences only. Its versions omit some clonotypes, under half of them owing to an unresolved V gene in the studies checked, with the rest unexplained. From that table come the V and J calls and clone size; the DNA was used to work out D and trimming. The sample table lists around 70,000 clones, nearly 95% of them with a count of one. In total, the top ten clones hold approximately 0.96% of the sample.

The receptor comes from a human patient who received a liver transplant. Once a transplant has taken place, some T cells may be donor derived. The material sequenced was CD4+ T cells from blood, taken approximately 27 months after liver transplant. Here the chain combines TRBV27 and TRBJ2-5; no confident D gene assignment can be made. The CDR3 protein is CASSFQYSQETQYF. At the DNA level, the sequence is TGTGCCAGCAGTTTTCAGTACAGTCAAGAGACCCAGTACTTC.